Listed here are 18 T cell receptor beta chains from one sample, sequenced in a study of HIV-infected patients and healthy controls. Reverse transcription used 500 to 550 ng RNA and constant-region primers for alpha and beta. Each of the alpha and beta chains got its own library through chain-specific third strand synthesis with indices. A single record per CDR3 protein comes from TCRdb applying MiXCR to the 5' RACE reads. The table lists 4,500 to 7,000 distinct CDR3 sequences, more than 8.5% of them singletons. No cell fractionation was done, so the repertoire covers all unsorted peripheral blood T cells. The sample consisted of blood, taken before antiretroviral therapy. The source of these receptors is an adult with HIV infection.

There are many counts of this clonotype. This rearrangement joins TRBV5-1 to TRBJ2-7; D remains ambiguous. V lost 4 bases to trimming and J lost 4 bases, with 24 bases between them. In germline, CDR1 is SGHRS, CDR2 YFSETQ. This CDR3 spans 17 amino acids. CDR3 DNA sequence: TGCGCCAGCAGCCCTGGCCCGGTTGGAGCCCAAAAGTACGAGCAGTACTTC. Translation gives CASSPGPVGAQKYEQYF.

This clonotype was counted at least ten times. CDR3 region: CASGAEGQGYNEQFF. CDR3 coding DNA: TGTGCTAGTGGGGCGGAGGGACAGGGGTACAATGAGCAGTTCTTC. V and J are TRBV12-5 and TRBJ2-1, with 10 bases identical to TRBD1. CDR3 length equals 15 residues. Germline lookup yields CDR1 LGHNT and CDR2 FRNRAP. The V and J ends lost 6 bases and 4 bases, in that order; junction bases with no gene match: 6. Supplemented by reference TRBV12-5 and TRBJ2-1, the full variable domain reads DARVTQTPRHKVTEMGQEVTMRCQPILGHNTVFWYRQTMMQGLELLAYFRNRAPLDDSGMPKDRFSAEMPDATLATLKIQPSEPRDSAVYFCASGAEGQGYNEQFFGPGTRLTVL.

V and J are TRBV7-9 and TRBJ2-2; 9 nucleotides match TRBD2. V lost 3 bases, J lost 0 bases, and 11 bases stayed unmatched. The CDR3 length is 19 residues. Germline-derived CDR1 and CDR2 are SEHNR and FQNEAQ (reference sequence). The DNA of the CDR3 is TGTGCCAGCAGCTTGCGGACTAGCGAGCCCCGCCCGAACACCGGGGAGCTGTTTTTT. Translated, it gives CASSLRTSEPRPNTGELFF.

This clonotype is categorized as medium-sized. The V and J genes are TRBV5-5 and TRBJ2-2; D is unresolved. This CDR3 contains 16 residues. CDR1 and CDR2 (germline): SGHKS, YYEKEE (reference sequence). V was trimmed by 0 bases and J by 0 bases, leaving 9 bases between them. CDR3 DNA sequence: TGTGCCAGCAGCTTGGAATCCACCCCGAACACCGGGGAGCTGTTTTTT. This sequence encodes CASSLESTPNTGELFF.

The chain uses TRBV19 and TRBJ1-5; tentative D call: TRBD1 (6 bases). The V gene's germline CDR1 is LNHDA and CDR2 SQIVND (reference sequence). The V gene lost 5 bases and the J gene lost 7 bases, with 24 bases spanning the gap. There are 17 residues in the CDR3. CDR3 sequence: CASSRRGTGNGGQPQHF. CDR3 nucleotides: TGTGCCAGTAGTCGCAGGGGTACAGGGAACGGGGGACAGCCCCAGCATTTT.

This clonotype is labeled as medium-sized (0.01 to 0.1%). This chain uses TRBV3-1 with TRBJ2-7, with 7 bases fitting TRBD1. The length of the CDR3 is 15 residues. CDR1 is LGHDT and CDR2 is YNNKEL in the germline V gene (reference sequence). Trimming cost V 0 bases and J 3 bases; bases outside gene matches: 5. CDR3: CASSQDPGQFYEQYF. DNA of the CDR3: TGTGCCAGCAGCCAAGATCCGGGACAGTTCTACGAGCAGTACTTC.

This clonotype was counted between two and nine times. The V and J genes are TRBV6-1 and TRBJ1-2; D possibly corresponds to TRBD1 (5 bases). There are 15 residues in the CDR3. In germline, CDR1 is MNHNS, CDR2 SASEGT. The V and J ends lost 5 bases and 3 bases respectively, with 16 bases between them. In nucleotides, the CDR3 is TGTGCCAGCAGTTCCTATCTGGGACCTCACTATGGCTACACCTTC. Translated: CASSSYLGPHYGYTF.

By frequency in the sample, this clonotype is medium-sized. This CDR3 reads CAISAGGSDTQYF. For the CDR3, the DNA is TGTGCCATCAGCGCGGGGGGGTCGGATACGCAGTATTTT. This chain uses TRBV10-3 with TRBJ2-3; 9 bases match TRBD2. V dropped 6 bases and J dropped 6; count of bases not matched to a gene: 4. CDR1 is ENHRY, CDR2 SYGVKD, per germline. The CDR3 length is 13 residues.

By share of the sample, this clonotype is medium-sized. The V gene is TRBV19, the J gene TRBJ1-2, with 11 bases aligning to TRBD1. The trim removed 7 bases at V and 5 bases at J, leaving 9 bases unmatched. Germline CDR1 LNHDA, CDR2 SQIVND (reference sequence). The CDR3 runs 15 residues. The CDR3 region is CASTRTGGPNYGYTF. CDR3 nucleotides: TGTGCCAGTACTAGGACAGGGGGCCCCAATTATGGCTACACCTTC.

In its sample, this clonotype is medium-sized. The chain couples TRBV6-1 to TRBJ2-5, with D possibly matching TRBD1 (6 bases). Germline V gene lookup returns CDR1 MNHNS and CDR2 SASEGT. The CDR3 runs to 15 residues. Between the trimmed V and J ends, which lost 7 bases and 3 bases, there was a span of 18 bases. As DNA, the CDR3 is TGTGCCAGCAATACAATGGGGACAACCGAAGAGACCCAGTACTTC. Residues: CASNTMGTTEETQYF.

By its share, this clonotype is medium-sized. The rearrangement joins TRBV7-2 to TRBJ2-2; 16 positions match TRBD2. The CDR3 runs 19 residues. Germline assignment: CDR1 SGHTA and CDR2 FQGNSA. V was pared by 7 bases and J by 5 bases, with 13 bases of the junction left unmatched. The CDR3 sequence: CASNNPGLAGGRVTGELFF. The CDR3 DNA reads as TGTGCCAGCAACAACCCGGGACTAGCGGGGGGGCGGGTAACCGGGGAGCTGTTTTTT.

In its sample, this clonotype is medium-sized. The rearrangement joins TRBV7-2 to TRBJ2-1; D unresolved. Germline CDR1 and CDR2: SGHTA and FQGNSA. The CDR3 runs 16 residues. V shed 5 bases and J shed 5 bases, with 19 bases lying between them. In nucleotides, the CDR3 is TGTGCCAGCAGCGAGCGCAGGAGAAACCGGAACAATGAGCAGTTCTTC. Encoded protein: CASSERRRNRNNEQFF.

Within the sample, this clonotype is medium-sized. This rearrangement joins TRBV6-5 to TRBJ1-2; 7 bases map to TRBD1. This CDR3 is built from 14 residues. V lost 4 bases and J lost 2; bases outside the gene matches: 4. Germline V lookup: CDR1 MNHEY, CDR2 SVGAGI. The DNA for the CDR3 is TGTGCCAGCAGTTGGGCAGGGGGGAACTATGGCTACACCTTC. It translates to CASSWAGGNYGYTF.

Sample share makes this clonotype medium-sized. The chain links TRBV29-1 to TRBJ2-3; 8 bases agree with TRBD1. V gave up 8 bases and J gave up 3 bases; unmatched junction bases: 13. Looked up from germline, CDR1 is SQVTM and CDR2 is ANQGSEA. The CDR3 extends over 15 amino acids. The CDR3 is CSFLARTGRTDTQYF. The CDR3 region has the DNA TGCAGCTTCTTAGCAAGGACAGGGAGAACAGATACGCAGTATTTT.

This clonotype is labeled as large. The V gene is TRBV7-6, the J gene TRBJ1-6; a possible D gene is TRBD1 (6 bases). The V end was cut by 1 base, the J end by 6 bases, with 10 bases between. The CDR3 runs 15 residues. Per germline, CDR1 SGHVS and CDR2 FNYEAQ. The CDR3 DNA follows: TGTGCCAGCAGCTTAGGAACAGGGTCTAATTCACCCCTCCACTTT. This gives the protein CASSLGTGSNSPLHF.

This clonotype ranks as medium-sized. The J gene is TRBJ2-2, the V gene TRBV18, with D possibly TRBD2 on 6 matching bases. The germline CDR1 and CDR2 sequences are KGHSH and LQKENI. This CDR3 is 16 amino acids long. Trimming took off 4 bases at V and 10 bases at J, with 22 bases between the two ends. CDR3 in amino acids: CASSRRGTGYSEELFF. The DNA for the CDR3 is TGTGCCAGCTCACGACGCGGGACGGGCTACTCCGAGGAGCTGTTTTTT.

This clonotype is termed medium-sized. The chain uses TRBV5-1 and TRBJ2-1; 8 bases line up with TRBD1. V shed 0 bases, J shed 4 bases, and the junction held 0 bases outside the gene matches. This CDR3 has 14 amino acids. Germline lookup yields CDR1 SGHRS and CDR2 YFSETQ. CDR3 nucleotides: TGCGCCAGCAGCTTGGGACAGGGGTACAATGAGCAGTTCTTC. It translates to CASSLGQGYNEQFF. The full variable domain, in which reference TRBV5-1 and TRBJ2-1 provide the parts outside the CDR3, is KAGVTQTPRYLIKTRGQQVTLSCSPISGHRSVSWYQQTPGQGLQFLFEYFSETQRNKGNFPGRFSGRQFSNSRSEMNVSTLELGDSALYLCASSLGQGYNEQFFGPGTRLTVL.

This clonotype is judged medium-sized. The chain is built from TRBV20-1 and TRBJ1-1; D gene uncertain. The CDR3 extends over 11 amino acids. The germline V gene encodes CDR1 DFQATT and CDR2 SNEGSKA (reference sequence). With 2 bases removed from V and 6 bases from J, the gap between germline ends came to 7 bases. The CDR3 region is CSARHTAEAFF. In nucleotides, the CDR3 is TGCAGTGCTAGACATACGGCTGAAGCTTTCTTT.